In this sample, the clone carrying this TCR beta chain turned up a few times. What it binds is not known. As TCR cDNA was made by 5'RACE template switching, a universal primer site and UMIs were added. Using its own MiXCR run on the 5' RACE reads, TCRdb lists one record per CDR3 protein. The table has about 630,000 distinct CDR3 sequences, roughly 12% seen once. The source of the sample is a study of T cells after yellow fever vaccination. Broader study findings: In FACS-sorted repertoires, abundant clonotypes from the bulk population could appear as contaminants. Reappearing after the booster were most of the clones from primary vaccination (about 96% CD4, 88% CD8).

CDR3 length: 14 amino acids. Germline CDR1 SGHKS, CDR2 YYEKEE (reference sequence). The J segment lost 7 bases and the V segment lost 2 bases, leaving 6 bases of the junction unmatched. The chain couples TRBV5-5 to TRBJ2-1, with TRBD2 identical over 7 bases. Material: PBMCs, obtained on the day of the yellow fever booster vaccination. This sequence was found in a man younger than 45 who received the YFV17D yellow fever vaccine. CDR3 amino acids: CASSLTWGGNEQFF. The DNA of the CDR3 is TGTGCCAGCAGCTTAACTTGGGGGGGAAATGAGCAGTTCTTC.